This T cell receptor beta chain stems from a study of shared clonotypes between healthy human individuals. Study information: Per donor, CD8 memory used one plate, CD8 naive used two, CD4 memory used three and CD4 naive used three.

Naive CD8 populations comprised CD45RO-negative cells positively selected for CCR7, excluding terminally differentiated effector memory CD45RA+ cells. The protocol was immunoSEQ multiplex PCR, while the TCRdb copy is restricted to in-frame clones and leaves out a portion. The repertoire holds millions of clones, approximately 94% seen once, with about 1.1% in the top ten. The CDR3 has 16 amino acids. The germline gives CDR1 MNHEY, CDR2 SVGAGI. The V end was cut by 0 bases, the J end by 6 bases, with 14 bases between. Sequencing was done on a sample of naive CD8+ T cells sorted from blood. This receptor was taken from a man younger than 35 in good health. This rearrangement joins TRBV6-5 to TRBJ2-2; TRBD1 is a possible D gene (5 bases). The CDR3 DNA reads TGTGCCAGCAGTTACTCGGGCAGGGAAATCCCCGGGGAGCTGTTTTTT. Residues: CASSYSGREIPGELFF.